This TCR beta chain was recorded in a study of T-cell reconstitution after alpha-beta-depleted transplantation in children. Study-level results: Approximately two months post-transplant, alpha-beta T cells reportedly originated from several hundred expanded graft clones.

This clonotype was detected ten times or more. Its cognate antigen is unknown. Researchers prepared the TCRbeta library using unique molecular identifiers, the study reports. TCRdb processed the PCR reads anew with MiXCR; each CDR3 protein has one entry. The sample includes roughly 400,000 distinct CDR3 sequences, about 40% of them seen just once. Germline V gene lookup returns CDR1 SNHLY and CDR2 FYNNEI. The CDR3 runs 16 residues. Trimming removed 4 bases from V and 1 base from J, with 16 bases in between. This clonotype was obtained from a girl aged 2 to 10 with aplastic anemia, due to receive a stem cell transplant. The sample in question was PBMCs, obtained before TCRalphabeta/CD19-depleted stem cell transplant. The V and J genes are TRBV2 and TRBJ2-5, with a possible D match to TRBD1 (5 bases). The CDR3 spells CASSGKDTTGQETQYF. The CDR3 nucleotides read TGTGCCAGCAGTGGGAAGGACACGACGGGCCAAGAGACCCAGTACTTC.